The subject of this entry is one T cell receptor beta chain. Its antigen is unidentified. This sample was included in a study of T cell responses to AZD1222 COVID-19 vaccine. General observations from the study: It was only a handful of AZD1222 recipients who were seropositive at baseline.

The table came from immunoSEQ multiplex PCR; TCRdb's copy has only in-frame clones and leaves some out. The sample shows about 75,000 clones, approximately 88% of them seen only once. This specimen was peripheral blood, taken 28 days after the second dose of the MenACWY control vaccine. This clonotype was obtained from an adult who received the MenACWY meningococcal vaccine as a control.

For the CDR3, the DNA is TGTGCCAGTAGTATAGAATCGGTGGTAGCGGGGGGCACAGATACGCAGTATTTT. Protein product: CASSIESVVAGGTDTQYF. This chain joins TRBV19 and TRBJ2-3; the match to TRBD2 covers 9 bases. The germline V gene encodes CDR1 LNHDA and CDR2 SQIVND (reference sequence). The CDR3 is 18 amino acids. J lost 1 base, V lost 0 bases, and 8 bases had no gene match.